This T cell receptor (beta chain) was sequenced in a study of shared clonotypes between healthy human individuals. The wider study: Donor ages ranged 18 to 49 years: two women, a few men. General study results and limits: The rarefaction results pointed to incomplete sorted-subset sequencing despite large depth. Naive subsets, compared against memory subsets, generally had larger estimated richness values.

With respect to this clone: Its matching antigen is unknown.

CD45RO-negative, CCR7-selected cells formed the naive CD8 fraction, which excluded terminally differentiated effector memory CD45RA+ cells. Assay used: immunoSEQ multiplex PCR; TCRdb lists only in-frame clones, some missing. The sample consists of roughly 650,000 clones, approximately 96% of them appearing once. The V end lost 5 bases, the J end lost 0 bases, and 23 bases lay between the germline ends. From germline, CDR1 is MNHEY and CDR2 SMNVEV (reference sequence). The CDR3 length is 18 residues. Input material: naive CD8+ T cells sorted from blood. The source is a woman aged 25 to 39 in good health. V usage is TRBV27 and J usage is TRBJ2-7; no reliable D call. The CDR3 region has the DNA TGTGCCAGCAGTCCAGGTCAAGATAGGCACCGTAGCTCCTACGAGCAGTACTTC. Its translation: CASSPGQDRHRSSYEQYF.